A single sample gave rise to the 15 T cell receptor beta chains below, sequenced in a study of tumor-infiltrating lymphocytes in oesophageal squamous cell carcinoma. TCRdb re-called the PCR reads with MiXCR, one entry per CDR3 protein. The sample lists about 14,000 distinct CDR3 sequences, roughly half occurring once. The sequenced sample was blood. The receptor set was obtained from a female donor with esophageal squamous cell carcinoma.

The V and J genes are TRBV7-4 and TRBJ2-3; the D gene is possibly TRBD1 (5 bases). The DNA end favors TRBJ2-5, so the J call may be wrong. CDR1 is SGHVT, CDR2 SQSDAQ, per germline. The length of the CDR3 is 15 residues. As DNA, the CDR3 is TGTGCCAGCAGCTTAGAGGACACACCCACGGAGACCCAGTACTTC. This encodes CASSLEDTPTETQYF.

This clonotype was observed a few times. The CDR3, as DNA: TGTGCCAGCAGCTTAGCCGATGGCTACACCTTC. This encodes CASSLADGYTF. J is TRBJ1-2 and V is TRBV7-9; D not certain. The germline V and J ends were trimmed by 0 bases and 6 bases, with 2 bases remaining between them. This CDR3 is 11 amino acids long. Germline V gene lookup returns CDR1 SEHNR and CDR2 FQNEAQ (reference sequence).

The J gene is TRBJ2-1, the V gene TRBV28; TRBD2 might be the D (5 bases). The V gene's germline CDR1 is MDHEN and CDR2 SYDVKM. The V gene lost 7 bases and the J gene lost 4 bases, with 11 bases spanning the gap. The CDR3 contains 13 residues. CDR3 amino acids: CASIEPGYNEQFF. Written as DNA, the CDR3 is TGTGCCAGCATAGAGCCGGGGTACAATGAGCAGTTCTTC.

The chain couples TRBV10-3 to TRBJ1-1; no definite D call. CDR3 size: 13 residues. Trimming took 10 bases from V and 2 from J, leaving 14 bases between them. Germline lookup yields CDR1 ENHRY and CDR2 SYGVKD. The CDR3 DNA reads TGTGCCACAAGAGAGAACGGCAACACTGAAGCTTTCTTT. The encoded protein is CATRENGNTEAFF.

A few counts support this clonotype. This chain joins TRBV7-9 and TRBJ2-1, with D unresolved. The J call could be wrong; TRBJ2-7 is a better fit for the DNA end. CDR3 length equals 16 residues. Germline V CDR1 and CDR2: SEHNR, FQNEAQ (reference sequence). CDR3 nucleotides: TGTGCCAGCAGCCGCCTAGGGCAGCTGACCTACAATGAGCAGTACTTC. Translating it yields CASSRLGQLTYNEQYF.

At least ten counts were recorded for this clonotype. This CDR3 is CASTGGGASVYNEQFF. CDR3 nucleotide sequence: TGTGCCAGTACCGGGGGGGGGGCTAGCGTATACAATGAGCAGTTCTTC. The chain combines TRBV19 with TRBJ2-1, with 8 bases that match TRBD2. This CDR3 is built from 16 residues. Germline V CDR1 and CDR2: LNHDA, SQIVND (reference sequence). Trimming cost V 7 bases and J 4 bases; bases outside gene matches: 12.

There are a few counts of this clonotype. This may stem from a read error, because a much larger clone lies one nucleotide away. For the CDR3, the DNA is TGTGCCAGCTCACCACCTCGGGGCAGACCGTTCTTC. It encodes CASSPPRGRPFF. V gene TRBV18 combines with J gene TRBJ2-1; TRBD1 or TRBD2 may be the D gene (5 bases each). CDR3 size: 12 residues. Looked up from germline, CDR1 is KGHSH and CDR2 is LQKENI. V lost 0 bases, J lost 15 bases, and 12 bases lay in between. The variable domain in full, completed from reference TRBV18 and TRBJ2-1, reads NAGVMQNPRHLVRRRGQEARLRCSPMKGHSHVYWYRQLPEEGLKFMVYLQKENIIDESGMPKERFSAEFPKEGPSILRIQQVVRGDSAAYFCASSPPRGRPFFGPGTRLTVL.

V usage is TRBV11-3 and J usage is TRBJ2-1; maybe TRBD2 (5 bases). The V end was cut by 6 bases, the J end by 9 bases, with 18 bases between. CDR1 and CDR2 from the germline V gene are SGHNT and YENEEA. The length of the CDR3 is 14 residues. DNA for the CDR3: TGTGCCAGCAGTCCCTCGGGTTTCCGGGGTGAGCAGTTCTTC. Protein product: CASSPSGFRGEQFF.

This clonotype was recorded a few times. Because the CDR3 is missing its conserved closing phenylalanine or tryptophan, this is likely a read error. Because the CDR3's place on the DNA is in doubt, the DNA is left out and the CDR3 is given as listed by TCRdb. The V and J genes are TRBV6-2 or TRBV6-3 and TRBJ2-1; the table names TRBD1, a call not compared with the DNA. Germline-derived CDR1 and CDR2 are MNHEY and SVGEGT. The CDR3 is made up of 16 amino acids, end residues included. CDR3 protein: CASSYRDRGRGYTFGS.

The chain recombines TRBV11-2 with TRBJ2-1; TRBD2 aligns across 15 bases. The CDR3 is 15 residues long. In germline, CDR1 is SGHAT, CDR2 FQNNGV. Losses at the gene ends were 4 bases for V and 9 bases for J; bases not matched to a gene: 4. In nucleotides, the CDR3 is TGTGCCAGCAGCTCCGGGACTAGCGGGAGGTTTGAGCAGTTCTTC. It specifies CASSSGTSGRFEQFF. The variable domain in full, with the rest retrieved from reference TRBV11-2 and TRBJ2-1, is EAGVAQSPRYKIIEKRQSVAFWCNPISGHATLYWYQQILGQGPKLLIQFQNNGVVDDSQLPKDRFSAERLKGVDSTLKIQPAKLEDSAVYLCASSSGTSGRFEQFFGPGTRLTVL.

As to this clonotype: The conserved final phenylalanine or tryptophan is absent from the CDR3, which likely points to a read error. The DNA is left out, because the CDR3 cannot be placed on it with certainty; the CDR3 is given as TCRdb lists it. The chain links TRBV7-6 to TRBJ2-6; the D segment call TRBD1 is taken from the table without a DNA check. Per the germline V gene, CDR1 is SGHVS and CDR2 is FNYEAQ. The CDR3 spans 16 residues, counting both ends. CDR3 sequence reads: CASSLFGDRGEQFFGA.

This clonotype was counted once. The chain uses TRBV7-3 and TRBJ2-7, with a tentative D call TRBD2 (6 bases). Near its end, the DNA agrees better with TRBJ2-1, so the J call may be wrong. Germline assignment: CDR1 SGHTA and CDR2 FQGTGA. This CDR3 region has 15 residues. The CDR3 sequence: CASSLTRGIGTEQFF. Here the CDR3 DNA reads TGTGCCAGCAGCTTAACACGCGGGATTGGTACTGAGCAGTTCTTC.

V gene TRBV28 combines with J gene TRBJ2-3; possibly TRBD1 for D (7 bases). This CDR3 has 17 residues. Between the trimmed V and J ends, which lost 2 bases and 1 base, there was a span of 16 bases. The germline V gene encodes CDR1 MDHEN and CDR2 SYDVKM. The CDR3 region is CASSLQGGGTGTDTQYF. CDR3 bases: TGTGCCAGCAGTTTACAGGGGGGCGGGACGGGCACAGATACGCAGTATTTT.

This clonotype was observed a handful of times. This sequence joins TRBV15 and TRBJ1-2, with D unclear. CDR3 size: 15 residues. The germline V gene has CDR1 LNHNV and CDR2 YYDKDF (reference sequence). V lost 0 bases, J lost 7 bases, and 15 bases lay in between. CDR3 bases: TGTGCCACCAGCAGAGATTCTATTAGGGTCTTTGGCTACACCTTC. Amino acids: CATSRDSIRVFGYTF.

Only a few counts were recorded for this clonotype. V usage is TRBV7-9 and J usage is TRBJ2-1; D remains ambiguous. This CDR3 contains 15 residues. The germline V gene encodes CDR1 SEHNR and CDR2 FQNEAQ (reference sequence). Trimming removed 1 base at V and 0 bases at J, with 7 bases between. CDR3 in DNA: TGTGCCAGCAGCTTAGACGGAGCCTCCTACAATGAGCAGTTCTTC. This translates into CASSLDGASYNEQFF.